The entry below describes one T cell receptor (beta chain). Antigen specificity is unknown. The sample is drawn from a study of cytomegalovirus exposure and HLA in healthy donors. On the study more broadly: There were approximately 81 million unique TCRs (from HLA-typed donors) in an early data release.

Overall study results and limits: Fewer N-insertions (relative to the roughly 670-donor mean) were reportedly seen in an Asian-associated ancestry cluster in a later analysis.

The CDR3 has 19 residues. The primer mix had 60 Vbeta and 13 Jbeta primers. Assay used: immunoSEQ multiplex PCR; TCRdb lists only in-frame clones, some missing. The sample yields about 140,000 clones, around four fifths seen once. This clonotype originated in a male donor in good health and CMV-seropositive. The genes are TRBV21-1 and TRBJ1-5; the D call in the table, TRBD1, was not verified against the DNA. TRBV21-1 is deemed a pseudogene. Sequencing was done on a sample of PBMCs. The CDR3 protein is CASSKTPPGQEHSNQPQHF. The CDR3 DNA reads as TGTGCCAGCAGCAAAACCCCCCCGGGACAGGAACATAGCAATCAGCCCCAGCATTTT.